This entry lists 23 T cell receptor beta chains sequenced from one sample in a study of blood T cell repertoires in COVID-19. Data came from immunoSEQ multiplex PCR; TCRdb stores just in-frame clones and leaves some out. Of roughly 250,000 clones listed, approximately 92% are singletons. Sequencing was carried out using peripheral blood. These receptors all come from a person between 18 and 30 years old with COVID-19, enrolled during active disease.

The J gene is TRBJ2-1, the V gene TRBV19; the match to TRBD2 covers 11 bases. Germline-derived CDR1 and CDR2 are LNHDA and SQIVND (reference sequence). The junction had 6 bases not matched to a gene; V was cut back by 6 bases and J by 5 bases. The CDR3 has 15 amino acids. The CDR3, as DNA: TGTGCCAGTAGCTTAGCGGGAGGGCTAAACAATGAGCAGTTCTTC. As protein: CASSLAGGLNNEQFF. The full variable domain, rest sourced from reference TRBV19 and TRBJ2-1, is DGGITQSPKYLFRKEGQNVTLSCEQNLNHDAMYWYRQDPGQGLRLIYYSQIVNDFQKGDIAEGYSVSREKKESFPLTVTSAQKNPTAFYLCASSLAGGLNNEQFFGPGTRLTVL.

V is TRBV2 and J is TRBJ2-7; 8 positions agree with TRBD1. The CDR3 is 14 residues long. Unmatched junction bases numbered 10, after V lost 6 bases and J lost 6 bases. Germline loops: CDR1 SNHLY, CDR2 FYNNEI. CDR3 loop: CASSFGGTGLEQYF. CDR3 DNA: TGTGCCAGCAGCTTTGGGGGGACAGGTCTCGAGCAGTACTTC.

The chain couples TRBV11-3 to TRBJ2-1; 15 bases fit TRBD2. Germline CDR1 SGHNT, CDR2 YENEEA. The V segment lost 5 bases and the J segment 9 bases; nucleotides outside the gene matches: 8. The CDR3 has 16 residues. CDR3 sequence (DNA): TGTGCCAGCAGCGACCGGACTAGCGGGAGGGATGGTGAGCAGTTCTTC. It yields the protein CASSDRTSGRDGEQFF. Full variable domain (remainder filled in from reference TRBV11-3 and TRBJ2-1): EAGVVQSPRYKIIEKKQPVAFWCNPISGHNTLYWYLQNLGQGPELLIRYENEEAVDDSQLPKDRFSAERLKGVDSTLKIQPAELGDSAVYLCASSDRTSGRDGEQFFGPGTRLTVL.

V gene TRBV6-5 combines with J gene TRBJ2-1, with 9 nucleotides matching TRBD2. The CDR3 is 14 amino acids. The V gene's germline CDR1 is MNHEY and CDR2 SVGAGI. J gave up 8 bases and V 6 bases, and 8 bases lay outside the gene matches. The CDR3 region is CASRGLAGPYEQFF. The CDR3 DNA reads as TGTGCCAGCAGGGGCCTAGCGGGACCGTATGAGCAGTTCTTC.

The chain has TRBV4-1 and TRBJ2-7; D may be TRBD2 (6 bases). Trimming shortened V by 2 bases and J by 3 bases, and 8 bases separated the two germline ends. This CDR3 has 13 amino acids. CDR1 and CDR2 from the germline V gene are MGHRA and YSYEKL. CDR3 amino acids: CASSQREFYEQYF. The CDR3 DNA reads as TGCGCCAGCAGCCAACGGGAGTTCTACGAGCAGTACTTC.

The chain combines TRBV27 with TRBJ2-4; maybe TRBD1 (5 bases). CDR3 size: 12 residues. Germline V gives CDR1 MNHEY, CDR2 SMNVEV (reference sequence). V shed 5 bases and J shed 3 bases, with 5 bases lying between them. The CDR3 DNA sequence: TGTGCCAGCAGTGACAGCAAAAACATTCAGTACTTC. The encoded protein is CASSDSKNIQYF.

The chain employs TRBV5-6 and TRBJ2-7; 8 bases line up with TRBD2. Germline V gene sequence: CDR1 SGHDT, CDR2 YYEEEE. CDR3 length equals 15 residues. V was clipped by 4 bases and J by 4 bases; unmatched bases: 10. The CDR3 DNA sequence: TGTGCCAGCAGCCCTCAGCGGGAGACCCTTTACGAGCAGTACTTC. It is translated as CASSPQRETLYEQYF. Using reference TRBV5-6 and TRBJ2-7 for the parts outside the CDR3, the full variable domain is DAGVTQSPTHLIKTRGQQVTLRCSPKSGHDTVSWYQQALGQGPQFIFQYYEEEERQRGNFPDRFSGHQFPNYSSELNVNALLLGDSALYLCASSPQRETLYEQYFGPGTRLTVT.

This clone was recorded only once. The DNA of the CDR3 is TGTGCCAGCAGCCTTCGGGGTAACTATGGCTACACCTTC. Protein product: CASSLRGNYGYTF. V gene TRBV6-2 or TRBV6-3 combines with J gene TRBJ1-2; no clear D gene. The CDR3 contains 13 residues. Trimming removed 6 bases from V and 1 base from J, with 9 bases in between. The germline V gene has CDR1 MNHEY and CDR2 SVGEGT.

The J gene is TRBJ2-6, the V gene TRBV10-3; perhaps TRBD1 as D (6 bases). This CDR3 spans 17 amino acids. Trimming shortened V by 4 bases and J by 2 bases, and 15 bases separated the two germline ends. CDR1 is ENHRY, CDR2 SYGVKD, per germline. Here the CDR3 reads CAISGGLGATGANVLTF. CDR3 DNA sequence: TGTGCCATCAGTGGAGGGCTGGGGGCGACTGGGGCCAACGTCCTGACTTTC.

The CDR3 nucleotides read TGTGCCAGCAGCTCTTCACTAGCGGACACCTACAATGAGCAGTTCTTC. Amino acids: CASSSSLADTYNEQFF. This chain links TRBV7-9 with TRBJ2-1; 8 nucleotides agree with TRBD2. Germline loops: CDR1 SEHNR, CDR2 FQNEAQ (reference sequence). This CDR3 spans 16 amino acids. With 4 bases clipped from V and 2 bases from J, the junction kept 7 bases outside the gene matches.

The chain carries TRBV5-6 and TRBJ2-7, with 13 bases that match TRBD2. Germline values: CDR1 SGHDT, CDR2 YYEEEE. This CDR3 is built from 16 residues. Losses at the gene ends were 0 bases for V and 3 bases for J; bases not matched to a gene: 3. The CDR3 region is CASSLGLAGGIYEQYF. CDR3 bases: TGTGCCAGCAGCTTGGGACTAGCGGGAGGAATCTACGAGCAGTACTTC.

This chain joins TRBV7-9 and TRBJ2-1, with 9 bases that match TRBD2. The CDR3 runs 16 residues. Trimming took 6 bases from V and 4 from J; bases not matched to a gene: 10. Germline CDR1 SEHNR, CDR2 FQNEAQ (reference sequence). CDR3 nucleotide sequence: TGTGCCAGCAGACCACTCGGGACTAGCAGTTACAATGAGCAGTTCTTC. It codes for CASRPLGTSSYNEQFF.

The chain couples TRBV5-6 to TRBJ2-7, with 9 positions matching TRBD1. Germline V gene data show CDR1 as SGHDT and CDR2 as YYEEEE. Trimming took 3 bases from V and 4 from J; bases not matched to a gene: 5. The CDR3 is 14 amino acids. CDR3 DNA sequence: TGTGCCAGCAGCTCAAGACAGGGGGAATACGAGCAGTACTTC. Translation: CASSSRQGEYEQYF.

The J gene is TRBJ2-1, the V gene TRBV7-2; D ambiguous. V shed 2 bases and J shed 4 bases, with 6 bases lying between them. Germline CDR1 SGHTA, CDR2 FQGNSA. This CDR3 spans 13 amino acids. The CDR3 DNA is TGTGCCAGCAGCTTAATCCTGTACAATGAGCAGTTCTTC. Amino acid sequence: CASSLILYNEQFF.

The chain employs TRBV9 and TRBJ2-5; 10 nucleotides match TRBD2. The germline CDR1 and CDR2 sequences are SGDLS and YYNGEE. V lost 2 bases to trimming and J lost 6 bases; unmatched junction nucleotides: 7. The CDR3 sequence is 15 residues long. The CDR3 sequence: CASSVEAGGQKTQYF. In DNA form, the CDR3 reads TGTGCCAGCAGCGTCGAAGCGGGAGGGCAAAAGACCCAGTACTTC.

J is TRBJ2-7 and V is TRBV4-1; 14 bases are shared with TRBD2. Germline V lookup: CDR1 MGHRA, CDR2 YSYEKL. V lost 1 base, J lost 10 bases, and 12 bases stayed unmatched. The CDR3 has 17 amino acids. The CDR3 region has the DNA TGCGCCAGCAGCCAAGGACTAGCGGGAGGGCTTCTCGGGTACCAGTACTTC. It encodes CASSQGLAGGLLGYQYF.

This clone was observed a single time. The rearrangement joins TRBV30 to TRBJ2-2; a weak D match, TRBD1 (5 bases). Between the trimmed V and J ends, which lost 1 base and 4 bases, there was a span of 7 bases. CDR1 and CDR2 from the germline V gene are GTSNPN and SVGIG (reference sequence). The CDR3 runs to 13 residues. CDR3 sequence: CAWSEGATGELFF. CDR3 DNA: TGTGCCTGGAGTGAAGGGGCCACCGGGGAGCTGTTTTTT. Full variable domain (remainder filled in from reference TRBV30 and TRBJ2-2): SQTIHQWPATLVQPVGSPLSLECTVEGTSNPNLYWYRQAAGRGLQLLFYSVGIGQISSEVPQNLSASRPQDRQFILSSKKLLLSDSGFYLCAWSEGATGELFFGEGSRLTVL.

The chain couples TRBV27 to TRBJ1-1; 10 nucleotides agree with TRBD1. The CDR3 is 17 amino acids. The germline V gene has CDR1 MNHEY and CDR2 SMNVEV (reference sequence). V gave up 4 bases and J gave up 3 bases; unmatched junction bases: 11. The CDR3 DNA is TGTGCCAGCAGTTCAAGACAGGGGGCGCCCCGGGACACTGAAGCTTTCTTT. Translating gives CASSSRQGAPRDTEAFF.

The chain carries TRBV6-2 or TRBV6-3 and TRBJ2-7; a weak D match, TRBD2 (5 bases). Looked up from germline, CDR1 is MNHEY and CDR2 is SVGEGT. The CDR3 is 13 residues long. The ends were cut back, 0 bases at V and 5 bases at J, with 8 bases in the middle. The CDR3 DNA is TGTGCCAGCAGTTACTCCCCGGGGAACGAGCAGTACTTC. It translates to CASSYSPGNEQYF.

The CDR3 region is CASSPDREPYEQYF. The CDR3, as DNA: TGTGCCAGCAGCCCGGACAGGGAGCCCTACGAGCAGTACTTC. The chain couples TRBV4-2 to TRBJ2-7, with TRBD1 identical over 8 bases. This CDR3 has 14 residues. CDR1 is LGHNA and CDR2 is YNFKEQ in the germline V gene. Losses at the gene ends were 4 bases for V and 2 bases for J; bases not matched to a gene: 4.

The chain carries TRBV6-2 or TRBV6-3 and TRBJ2-1, with D maybe TRBD2 (6 bases). Germline lookup yields CDR1 MNHEY and CDR2 SVGEGT. V was trimmed by 6 bases and J by 0 bases, leaving 15 bases between them. The CDR3 is 16 residues long. CDR3 loop: CASSDVRGTSYNEQFF. CDR3 in DNA: TGTGCCAGCAGCGACGTCCGGGGGACCTCCTACAATGAGCAGTTCTTC.

This sequence joins TRBV7-2 and TRBJ2-3; TRBD2 is a possible D gene (6 bases). The CDR3 sequence is 15 residues long. V was shortened by 5 bases and J by 7 bases, with 19 bases between the two germline ends. The germline V gene encodes CDR1 SGHTA and CDR2 FQGNSA. The CDR3 region has the DNA TGTGCCAGCAGCCTAGGGGTGGGACTCATAAATACGCAGTATTTT. The encoded protein is CASSLGVGLINTQYF.

V is TRBV5-1 and J is TRBJ2-1; the D gene is possibly TRBD2 (5 bases). This CDR3 is 15 amino acids long. Germline V gives CDR1 SGHRS, CDR2 YFSETQ. Trimming cost V 0 bases and J 1 base, with 8 bases left between them. Here the CDR3 reads CASSLGGMSYNEQFF. CDR3 nucleotides: TGCGCCAGCAGCTTGGGAGGGATGTCCTACAATGAGCAGTTCTTC.